The entry below gives a single T cell receptor beta chain sequence along with its context. Antigen: not known. This entry comes from a study of OX40 agonist ivuxolimab in advanced cancers. Assay used: immunoSEQ multiplex PCR; TCRdb lists only in-frame clones, some missing. Of under 100,000 clones listed, roughly 85% are singletons. Study-level findings and limits: Fewer expanded clones were found on average in CD4+ than in CD8+ T cells.

The length of the CDR3 is 13 residues. Trimming left V 4 bases short and J 9 bases short, with 13 bases between. Germline CDR1 and CDR2: SGHTA and FQGNSA. This receptor was taken from an adult with an advanced solid tumor such as melanoma, head and neck, liver or kidney cancer. The chain carries TRBV7-2 and TRBJ2-1, with TRBD2 as a possible D gene (5 bases). This sample comprised CD4+ or CD8+ T cells sorted from blood, obtained in a trial of the OX40 agonist ivuxolimab. The CDR3 spells CASSSYTRREQFF. The CDR3, as DNA: TGTGCCAGCAGCTCGTATACTAGACGTGAGCAGTTCTTC.